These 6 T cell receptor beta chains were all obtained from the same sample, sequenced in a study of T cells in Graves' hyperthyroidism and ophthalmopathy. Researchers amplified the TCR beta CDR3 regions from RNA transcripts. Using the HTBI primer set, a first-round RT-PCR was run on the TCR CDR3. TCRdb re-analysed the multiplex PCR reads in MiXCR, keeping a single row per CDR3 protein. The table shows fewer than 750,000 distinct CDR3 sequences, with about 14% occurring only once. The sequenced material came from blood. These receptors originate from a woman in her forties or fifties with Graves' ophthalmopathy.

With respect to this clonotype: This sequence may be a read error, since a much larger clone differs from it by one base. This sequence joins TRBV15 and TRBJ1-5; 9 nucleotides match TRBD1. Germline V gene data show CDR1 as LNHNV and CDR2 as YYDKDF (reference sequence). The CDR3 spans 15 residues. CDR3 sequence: CATSREGTGNQLQHF. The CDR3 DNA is TGTGCCACCAGCAGAGAAGGGACAGGGAATCAGCTCCAGCATTTT. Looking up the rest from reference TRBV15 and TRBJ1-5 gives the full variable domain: DAMVIQNPRYQVTQFGKPVTLSCSQTLNHNVMYWYQQKSSQAPKLLFHYYDKDFNNEADTPDNFQSRRPNTSFCFLDIRSPGLGDTAMYLCATSREGTGNQLQHFGDGTRLSIL.

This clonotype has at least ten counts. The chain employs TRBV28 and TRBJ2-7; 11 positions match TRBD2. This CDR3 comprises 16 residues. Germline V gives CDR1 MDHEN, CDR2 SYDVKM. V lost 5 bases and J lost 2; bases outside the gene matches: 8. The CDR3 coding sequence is TGTGCCAGCAGTACACAAACTAGCGGGAGTCCCTACGAGCAGTACTTC. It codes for CASSTQTSGSPYEQYF.

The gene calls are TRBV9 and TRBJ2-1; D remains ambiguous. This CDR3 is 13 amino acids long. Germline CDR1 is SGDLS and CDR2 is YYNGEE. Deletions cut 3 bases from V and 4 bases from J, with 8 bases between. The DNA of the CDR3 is TGTGCCAGCAGCGCAACCCCTTACAATGAGCAGTTCTTC. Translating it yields CASSATPYNEQFF.

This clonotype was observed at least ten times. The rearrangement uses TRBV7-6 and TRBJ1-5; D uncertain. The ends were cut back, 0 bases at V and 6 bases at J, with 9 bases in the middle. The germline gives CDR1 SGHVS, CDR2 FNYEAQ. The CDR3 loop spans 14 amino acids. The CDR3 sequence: CASSLAEFGQPQHF. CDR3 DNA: TGTGCCAGCAGCTTAGCGGAGTTTGGTCAGCCCCAGCATTTT.

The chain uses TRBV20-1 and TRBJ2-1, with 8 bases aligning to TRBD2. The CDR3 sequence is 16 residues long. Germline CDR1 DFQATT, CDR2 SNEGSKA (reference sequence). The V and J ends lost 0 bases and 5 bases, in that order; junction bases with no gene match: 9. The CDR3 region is CSAREGSGAFNNEQFF. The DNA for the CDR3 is TGCAGTGCTAGAGAAGGTAGCGGGGCCTTTAACAATGAGCAGTTCTTC.

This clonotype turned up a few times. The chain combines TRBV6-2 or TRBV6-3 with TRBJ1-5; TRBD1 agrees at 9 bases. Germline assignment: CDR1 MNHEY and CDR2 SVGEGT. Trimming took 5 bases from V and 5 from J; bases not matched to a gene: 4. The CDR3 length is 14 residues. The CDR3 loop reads CASSGQGWDQPQHF. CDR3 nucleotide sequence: TGTGCCAGCAGTGGACAGGGGTGGGATCAGCCCCAGCATTTT.